The 19 T cell receptor beta chains below were found in one sample sequenced in a study of tumor-infiltrating lymphocytes in primary liver carcinoma. Reverse transcription of around 0.45 ug total RNA with a constant-region primer produced TCR beta cDNA. Slightly modified ARM-PCR with three nested multiplex PCR rounds yielded TCR beta libraries. Two initial PCR rounds of approximately 10 cycles each paired TRBV1-TRBV30 forward primers with a C-beta reverse primer. TCRdb redid the calling of the multiplex PCR reads with MiXCR, one entry per CDR3 protein. Of tens of thousands of distinct CDR3 sequences listed, over 60% are singletons. Unsorted bulk tissue of roughly 20-34 mg yielded co-extracted RNA and DNA. Sequences were obtained from liver tumor tissue from sampling region 3. Subset indicated: tumor region T3, left-lateral pole. These receptors were taken from a middle-aged man with primary liver carcinoma and hepatitis B virus infection.

To note about this clonotype: At one end, the junction sequence differs from germline, possibly due to a read error. V gene TRBV11-3 combines with J gene TRBJ2-7; TRBD2 matches 13 bases. Germline CDR1 and CDR2: SGHNT and YENEEA. The CDR3 is 16 residues long. The CDR3 loop is CASSGGGLAGFYKQYF. The CDR3 coding sequence is TGTGCAAGCAGTGGGGGGGGACTAGCGGGATTCTACAAGCAGTACTTC.

A note on this clonotype: A clone one base away is much larger, so this may be a read error. The chain recombines TRBV7-2 with TRBJ2-7; TRBD2 is a possible D gene (6 bases). This CDR3 is built from 14 residues. Germline loops: CDR1 SGHTA, CDR2 FQGNSA. This CDR3 reads CANSLGPSAYEQYF. The CDR3 region has the DNA TGTGCCAACAGCTTAGGGCCTAGCGCCTACGAGCAGTACTTC.

Of note for this clonotype: A read error is likely, as this CDR3 ends without the conserved phenylalanine or tryptophan. This chain uses TRBV4-3 with TRBJ2-3; D is unresolved. CDR1 LGHNA and CDR2 YSLEER come from the germline V gene. CDR3 size: 15 residues. The CDR3 sequence is CVSSHQREETDTQYL. CDR3 DNA sequence: TGCGTCAGCAGCCACCAACGAGAAGAAACAGATACACAGTATTTA.

V gene TRBV11-2 combines with J gene TRBJ2-7, with TRBD1 matching over 11 bases. CDR1 is SGHAT, CDR2 FQNNGV, per germline. The CDR3 extends over 15 amino acids. The CDR3 DNA reads TGTGTCAGTAGCAGGGGACAGGGGGTTGTGCACGAGCAGTACTTC. Protein sequence: CVSSRGQGVVHEQYF.

Concerning this clonotype: The junction departs from the called germline gene at one end, perhaps through a read error. The chain employs TRBV7-9 and TRBJ2-3, with 8 bases aligning to TRBD1. CDR3 length: 15 amino acids. CDR1 is SEHNR and CDR2 is FQNEAQ in the germline V gene (reference sequence). The CDR3 sequence is CASSLRQGATGTQYF. The CDR3, as DNA: TGTGCCAGCAGCCTAAGGCAGGGGGCCACAGGTACGCAGTATTTT. Full variable domain (missing parts from reference TRBV7-9 and TRBJ2-3): DTGVSQNPRHKITKRGQNVTFRCDPISEHNRLYWYRQTLGQGPEFLTYFQNEAQLEKSRLLSDRFSAERPKGSFSTLEIQRTEQGDSAMYLCASSLRQGATGTQYFGPGTRLTVL.

On this clonotype: The germline gene is not matched at one end of the junction; a read error may be the cause. The chain uses TRBV11-2 and TRBJ2-1; a weak D match, TRBD2 (5 bases). Germline CDR1 is SGHAT and CDR2 is FQNNGV. This CDR3 region has 14 residues. The CDR3, as DNA: TGTGTCAGCAGCTTATACCGGCTAGTTAGGGAGCAGCTCTTC. It is translated as CVSSLYRLVREQLF.

About this clonotype itself: The junction shows a germline mismatch at one end, possibly a read error. V usage is TRBV12-3 or TRBV12-4 and J usage is TRBJ2-7, with a possible D match to TRBD1 (6 bases). This CDR3 comprises 15 residues. In DNA, the CDR3 is TGTGTCAGCGGCCGAGGGACAAGGGGACCCTACGAGCAGTACTTC. It yields the protein CVSGRGTRGPYEQYF.

In the case of this clonotype: At one end the junction does not follow the germline gene, possibly because of a read error. The chain recombines TRBV14 with TRBJ2-5; 8 nucleotides line up with TRBD2. The CDR3 length is 16 residues. Germline V gene sequence: CDR1 SGHDN, CDR2 FVKESK. In DNA form, the CDR3 reads TGTGCCAGCAGCCATGGGAGCGGGAGCCCGCAAGGGACCCAGTACTTC. Protein sequence: CASSHGSGSPQGTQYF.

As regards this clonotype: This likely comes from a read error, as the CDR3 has no conserved phenylalanine or tryptophan at its end. J is TRBJ2-7 and V is TRBV4-2; 16 positions agree with TRBD2. The CDR3 runs 18 residues. The germline V gene encodes CDR1 LGHNA and CDR2 YNFKEQ. The CDR3: CVSTGKPGLAGGPHEQYL. Here the CDR3 DNA reads TGTGTCAGCACTGGAAAACCGGGACTAGCGGGAGGGCCACACGAGCAGTACTTA.

This clonotype turned up a few times. It is likely a read error, because the conserved phenylalanine at the end of the CDR3 is missing. This rearrangement joins TRBV5-1 to TRBJ2-3, with 7 bases matching TRBD2. The trim removed 7 bases at V and 8 bases at J, leaving 19 bases unmatched. The CDR3 is made up of 16 amino acids. In germline, CDR1 is SGHRS, CDR2 YFSETQ. Here the CDR3 reads CASGPSAGAISVTQYL. CDR3 bases: TGCGCCAGCGGACCTAGCGCGGGAGCGATCAGCGTTACGCAGTATTTA.

This sequence joins TRBV10-2 and TRBJ2-3; D gene ambiguous. Near its end, the DNA agrees better with TRBJ1-5, so the J call may be wrong. Germline-derived CDR1 and CDR2 are WSHSY and SAAADI. The CDR3 is 11 amino acids. CDR3 protein: CASSGPDTQHF. In nucleotides, the CDR3 is TGCGCCAGCAGTGGGCCAGATACGCAGCATTTT.

The chain combines TRBV29-1 with TRBJ1-2, with D maybe TRBD1 (6 bases). There are 13 residues in the CDR3. CDR1 and CDR2 from the germline V gene are SQVTM and ANQGSEA. V lost 7 bases, J lost 10 bases, and 22 bases lay in between. The CDR3, as DNA: TGCAGCGCCGGGGACGCCGGGGGGCTGACCTACACCTTC. The encoded protein is CSAGDAGGLTYTF.

The chain employs TRBV10-2 and TRBJ2-3; a weak D match, TRBD2 (5 bases). The CDR3 has 14 amino acids. Trimming pared 5 bases from V and 2 bases from J, leaving 11 bases between. CDR1 and CDR2 (germline): WSHSY, SAAADI. CDR3 sequence reads: CASSTAVPTDTQYF. The CDR3 DNA is TGCGCCAGCAGTACAGCGGTGCCCACAGATACGCAGTATTTT.

The chain joins TRBV10-3 to TRBJ1-1; D possibly corresponds to TRBD1 (5 bases). The CDR3 contains 13 residues. Germline-derived CDR1 and CDR2 are ENHRY and SYGVKD. The V gene lost 4 bases and the J gene lost 9 bases, with 15 bases spanning the gap. CDR3 sequence: CAISGTVDIKAFF. CDR3 coding DNA: TGTGCCATCAGTGGCACAGTGGACATTAAAGCTTTCTTT.

Concerning this clonotype: In this CDR3 the conserved last residue, phenylalanine or tryptophan, is missing, so a read error is likely. The V call is TRBV7-9, the J call TRBJ2-3; TRBD2 aligns across 13 bases. Per the germline V gene, CDR1 is SEHNR and CDR2 is FQNEAQ (reference sequence). This CDR3 is 15 amino acids long. The CDR3 DNA sequence: TGTGCCAGCAGCTTGGGGACTAGCGGGACAGATACCCAGTATTTA. The encoded protein is CASSLGTSGTDTQYL.

Remarks on this clonotype: This may come from a read error, since a much larger clone is one base off. The chain recombines TRBV28 with TRBJ2-7; 9 positions match TRBD2. Losses at the gene ends were 3 bases for V and 5 bases for J; bases not matched to a gene: 8. Per the germline V gene, CDR1 is MDHEN and CDR2 is SYDVKM. The CDR3 extends over 15 amino acids. For the CDR3, the DNA is TGTGCCAGCAGTTTTAGGTCTAGCGGGATCCACGAGCAGTACTTC. It encodes CASSFRSSGIHEQYF.

This clonotype has more than one count but fewer than ten. It is likely a read error, because the conserved phenylalanine at the end of the CDR3 is missing. V and J are TRBV12-3 or TRBV12-4 and TRBJ1-6; no clear D. CDR3 length: 12 residues. This chain's CDR3 is CASSLKNSLLHL. The CDR3 DNA follows: TGTGCCAGCAGTTTAAAGAACTCACTCCTCCACCTT.

This clonotype is classed as medium-sized (0.01 to 0.1%). The V gene is TRBV10-3, the J gene TRBJ1-1, with D perhaps TRBD1 (6 bases). The length of the CDR3 is 12 residues. Germline CDR1 is ENHRY and CDR2 is SYGVKD. Trimming took off 5 bases at V and 6 bases at J, with 10 bases between the two ends. The CDR3 here is CAISPGVAEAFF. The CDR3 DNA sequence: TGTGCCATCAGTCCAGGGGTCGCTGAAGCTTTCTTT.

The chain has TRBV5-5 and TRBJ2-3; either TRBD1 or TRBD2 may fit D (5 bases each). V was cut by 9 bases and J by 2 bases, with 19 bases left in between. The germline V gene has CDR1 SGHKS and CDR2 YYEKEE (reference sequence). CDR3 length: 15 amino acids. CDR3 DNA sequence: TGTGCCACCAGAGGGACCGGCACATACACAGATACGCAGTATTTT. Translating gives CATRGTGTYTDTQYF.